This T cell receptor beta chain was retrieved from a study of blood T cell repertoires in COVID-19. Some clones are missing from TCRdb's copy, which holds only in-frame ones; the method was immunoSEQ multiplex PCR. The data show 100,000 to 150,000 clones, approximately 88% seen once. Sample: peripheral blood. The TCR sequence derives from a woman over 75 with acute or convalescent COVID-19.

The CDR3 DNA follows: TGTGCCAGCAGCCAATACCGGACTAGCCCAGATACGCAGTATTTT. Its translation is CASSQYRTSPDTQYF. The rearrangement joins TRBV14 to TRBJ2-3; the match to TRBD2 covers 8 bases. V gave up 2 bases and J gave up 4 bases; unmatched junction bases: 5. In germline, CDR1 is SGHDN, CDR2 FVKESK. The CDR3 extends over 15 amino acids.